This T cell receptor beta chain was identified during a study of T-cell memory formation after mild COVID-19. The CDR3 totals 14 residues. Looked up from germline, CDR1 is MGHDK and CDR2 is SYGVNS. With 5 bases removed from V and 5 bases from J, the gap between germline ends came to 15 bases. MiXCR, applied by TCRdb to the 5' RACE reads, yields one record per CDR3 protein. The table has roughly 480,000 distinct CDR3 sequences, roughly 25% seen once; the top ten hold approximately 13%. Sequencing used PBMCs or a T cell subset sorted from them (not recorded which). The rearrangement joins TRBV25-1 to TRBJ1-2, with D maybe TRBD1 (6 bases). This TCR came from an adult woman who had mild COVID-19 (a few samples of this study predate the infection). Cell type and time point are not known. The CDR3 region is CASSLSGGPYGYTF. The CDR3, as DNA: TGTGCCAGCAGTCTTTCGGGGGGCCCTTATGGCTACACCTTC.